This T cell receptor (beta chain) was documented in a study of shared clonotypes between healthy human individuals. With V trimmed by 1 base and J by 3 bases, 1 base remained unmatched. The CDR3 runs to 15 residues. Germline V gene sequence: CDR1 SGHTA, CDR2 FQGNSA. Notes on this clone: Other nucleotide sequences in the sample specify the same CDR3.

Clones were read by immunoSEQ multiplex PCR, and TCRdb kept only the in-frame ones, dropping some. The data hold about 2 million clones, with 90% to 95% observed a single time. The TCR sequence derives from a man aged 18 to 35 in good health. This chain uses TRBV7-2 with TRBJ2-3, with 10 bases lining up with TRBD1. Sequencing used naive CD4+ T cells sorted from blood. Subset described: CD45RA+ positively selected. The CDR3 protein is CASSLGGQGTDTQYF. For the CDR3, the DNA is TGTGCCAGCAGCTTAGGGGGACAGGGGACAGATACGCAGTATTTT.